The 23 T cell receptor beta chains below were found in one sample sequenced in a study of blood T cells in healthy people across ages. Alongside a J-beta primer mix, a sample-barcoded 5' primer served in a second PCR lasting roughly 7 to 11 cycles. TCRdb analysed the 5' RACE reads with MiXCR anew, one entry per CDR3 protein. The data show about 800,000 distinct CDR3 sequences, around 25% seen once. This same sample was also taken into another study, of T cells of mothers and their children.

Input material: blood. The receptors derive from a boy aged 5-17 years in good health.

V is TRBV4-3 and J is TRBJ2-5; possibly TRBD1 for D (5 bases). Germline lookup yields CDR1 LGHNA and CDR2 YSLEER. The germline V and J ends were trimmed by 1 base and 5 bases, with 8 bases remaining between them. The CDR3 loop spans 13 amino acids. CDR3 sequence: CASSQAGSETQYF. The CDR3, as DNA: TGCGCCAGCAGCCAAGCAGGGTCGGAGACCCAGTACTTC.

This clonotype was observed a few times. V is TRBV4-1 and J is TRBJ2-6; D uncertain. The V gene lost 3 bases and the J gene lost 5 bases, with 5 bases spanning the gap. Per germline, CDR1 MGHRA and CDR2 YSYEKL. The CDR3 covers 13 residues. CDR3 DNA: TGCGCCAGCAGCCAGCCATGGGCCAACGTCCTGACTTTC. Its translation: CASSQPWANVLTF.

This clonotype was recorded many times. The chain combines TRBV25-1 with TRBJ2-7; 7 bases fit TRBD1. CDR1 is MGHDK, CDR2 SYGVNS, per germline. J lost 2 bases, V lost 3 bases, and 1 base had no gene match. The CDR3 has 13 residues. The CDR3 DNA sequence: TGTGCCAGCAGTGACGACAGGGCCTACGAGCAGTACTTC. Translating gives CASSDDRAYEQYF.

The chain joins TRBV30 to TRBJ1-2; D remains unclear. From germline, CDR1 is GTSNPN and CDR2 SVGIG (reference sequence). The length of the CDR3 is 12 residues. V lost 2 bases, J lost 3 bases, and 7 bases lay in between. This chain's CDR3 is CAWSNGDYGYTF. In DNA, the CDR3 is TGTGCCTGGAGTAACGGAGACTATGGCTACACCTTC.

The chain combines TRBV4-3 with TRBJ2-2; 11 bases are shared with TRBD2. The ends lost 0 bases at V and 6 bases at J; junction bases unmatched: 12. CDR1 is LGHNA and CDR2 is YSLEER in the germline V gene. CDR3 length: 19 residues. For the CDR3, the DNA is TGCGCCAGCAGCCAAGATCCGGCTAGCGGGGGGTTAAACCCCGGGGAGCTGTTTTTT. It is translated as CASSQDPASGGLNPGELFF.

CDR3 sequence (DNA): TGCAGTGCTAGGTTAAGCGACAGGGGATCCTCGAGCAATCAGCCCCAGCATTTT. Translating gives CSARLSDRGSSSNQPQHF. The gene calls are TRBV20-1 and TRBJ1-5; TRBD1 aligns across 8 bases. This CDR3 has 18 residues. CDR1 is DFQATT, CDR2 SNEGSKA, per germline (reference sequence). V gave up 3 bases and J gave up 1 base; unmatched junction bases: 14.

V and J are TRBV20-1 and TRBJ2-7; possible D gene TRBD2, 6 bases. The CDR3 runs to 15 residues. CDR1 is DFQATT and CDR2 is SNEGSKA in the germline V gene (reference sequence). Trimming shortened V by 7 bases and J by 6 bases, and 25 bases separated the two germline ends. CDR3 amino acids: CSGRRDEIGAGEQYF. Written as DNA, the CDR3 is TGCAGTGGACGGAGGGACGAGATAGGAGCGGGCGAGCAGTACTTC.

DNA of the CDR3: TGTGCCAGCAGTGTGTCAGGGGTAACCGGGGAGCTGTTTTTT. Translated, it gives CASSVSGVTGELFF. The rearrangement links TRBV2 to TRBJ2-2; the D gene is possibly TRBD1 (6 bases). CDR1 is SNHLY and CDR2 is FYNNEI in the germline V gene. The CDR3 extends over 14 amino acids. The V end was cut by 4 bases, the J end by 5 bases, with 11 bases between.

The chain joins TRBV4-1 to TRBJ2-1; D is tentatively TRBD1 or TRBD2 (5 bases each). Trimming removed 5 bases at V and 8 bases at J, with 19 bases between. The CDR3 runs to 15 residues. In germline, CDR1 is MGHRA, CDR2 YSYEKL. The CDR3 DNA is TGCGCCAGCAGCTCCCTATCCGGGACCCTAGATGAGCAGTTCTTC. It specifies CASSSLSGTLDEQFF.

This clonotype was observed a handful of times. The V and J genes are TRBV20-1 and TRBJ2-1, with TRBD2 matching over 7 bases. The tail of the sequence fits TRBJ2-5 better, so the J call may be wrong. CDR1 is DFQATT and CDR2 is SNEGSKA in the germline V gene (reference sequence). This CDR3 region has 16 residues. CDR3 residues: CSARNMEGTIKRTQYF. The CDR3 region has the DNA TGCAGTGCTAGAAACATGGAGGGGACTATCAAGAGAACCCAGTACTTC.

This clonotype has only a few counts. The V gene is TRBV20-1, the J gene TRBJ2-1; 11 nucleotides agree with TRBD2. CDR1 DFQATT and CDR2 SNEGSKA come from the germline V gene (reference sequence). This CDR3 spans 14 amino acids. The junction had 2 bases not matched to a gene; V was cut back by 3 bases and J by 4 bases. The CDR3 coding sequence is TGCAGTGCTAGCCGGACTAGCGGGTACAATGAGCAGTTCTTC. It encodes CSASRTSGYNEQFF.

This clonotype showed up just a few times. The V gene is TRBV29-1, the J gene TRBJ1-2, with 8 bases aligning to TRBD1. V was clipped by 2 bases and J by 5 bases; unmatched bases: 4. Germline V CDR1 and CDR2: SQVTM, ANQGSEA. The CDR3 covers 13 residues. DNA of the CDR3: TGCAGCGTTGAACCGACAGGGGAGTATGGCTACACCTTC. It codes for CSVEPTGEYGYTF. The variable domain in full, with the rest retrieved from reference TRBV29-1 and TRBJ1-2, is SAVISQKPSRDICQRGTSLTIQCQVDSQVTMMFWYRQQPGQSLTLIATANQGSEATYESGFVIDKFPISRPNLTFSTLTVSNMSPEDSSIYLCSVEPTGEYGYTFGSGTRLTVV.

V gene TRBV2 combines with J gene TRBJ1-1; no definite D call. This CDR3 contains 15 residues. Germline CDR1 and CDR2: SNHLY and FYNNEI. Between the trimmed V and J ends, which lost 3 bases and 6 bases, there was a span of 17 bases. CDR3 sequence reads: CASSDSGLVGAEAFF. CDR3 DNA: TGTGCCAGCAGTGATTCGGGGTTGGTTGGTGCTGAAGCTTTCTTT.

The rearrangement uses TRBV4-3 and TRBJ2-5; 12 bases map to TRBD2. Germline lookup yields CDR1 LGHNA and CDR2 YSLEER. CDR3 length equals 18 residues. V lost 0 bases to trimming and J lost 7 bases; unmatched junction nucleotides: 12. The CDR3 protein is CASSQDQTSGSPVVTQYF. The CDR3 coding sequence is TGCGCCAGCAGCCAAGACCAGACTAGCGGGAGTCCGGTGGTGACCCAGTACTTC.

There are many counts of this clonotype. This chain uses TRBV28 with TRBJ2-7; maybe TRBD1 (7 bases). CDR1 MDHEN and CDR2 SYDVKM come from the germline V gene. Trimming stripped 5 bases from V and 3 bases from J, with 14 bases between. This CDR3 is 14 amino acids long. The CDR3 nucleotides read TGTGCCAGCAGTACACTCAGGGGGGTCTACGAGCAGTACTTC. Encoded protein: CASSTLRGVYEQYF. Full variable domain (missing parts from reference TRBV28 and TRBJ2-7): DVKVTQSSRYLVKRTGEKVFLECVQDMDHENMFWYRQDPGLGLRLIYFSYDVKMKEKGDIPEGYSVSREKKERFSLILESASTNQTSMYLCASSTLRGVYEQYFGPGTRLTVT.

V is TRBV7-2 and J is TRBJ2-7, with unresolved D. Germline CDR1 and CDR2: SGHTA and FQGNSA. The ends were cut back, 5 bases at V and 4 bases at J, with 12 bases in the middle. This CDR3 is built from 13 residues. CDR3 residues: CASSPHRLYEQYF. The CDR3 nucleotides read TGTGCCAGCAGCCCACATCGATTATACGAGCAGTACTTC. The complete variable domain, with remaining parts taken from reference TRBV7-2 and TRBJ2-7, reads GAGVSQSPSNKVTEKGKDVELRCDPISGHTALYWYRQSLGQGLEFLIYFQGNSAPDKSGLPSDRFSAERTGGSVSTLTIQRTQQEDSAVYLCASSPHRLYEQYFGPGTRLTVT.

This clonotype was seen only a few times. The genes are TRBV6-6 and TRBJ1-4, with D possibly TRBD1 on 5 matching bases. CDR3 length: 13 residues. Looked up from germline, CDR1 is MNHNY and CDR2 is SVGAGI (reference sequence). Trimming took 7 bases from V and 4 from J, leaving 10 bases between them. CDR3 in amino acids: CASIDSHNEKLFF. The CDR3 bases are TGTGCCAGCATAGACAGCCATAATGAAAAACTGTTTTTT.

V and J are TRBV18 and TRBJ1-6; perhaps TRBD1 as D (6 bases). The V end lost 3 bases, the J end lost 7 bases, and 16 bases lay between the germline ends. The germline gives CDR1 KGHSH, CDR2 LQKENI. This CDR3 has 16 residues. The CDR3 reads CASSPFEGDHNSPLHF. CDR3 sequence (DNA): TGTGCCAGCTCACCTTTCGAGGGGGATCACAATTCACCCCTCCACTTT.

This chain joins TRBV24-1 and TRBJ2-5, with 7 bases fitting TRBD1. V shed 4 bases, J shed 2 bases, and the junction held 12 bases outside the gene matches. In germline, CDR1 is KGHDR, CDR2 SFDVKD. CDR3 size: 17 residues. The CDR3 sequence: CATSDPGTEGPQETQYF. The CDR3 DNA reads TGTGCCACCAGTGACCCCGGGACAGAGGGACCTCAAGAGACCCAGTACTTC.

This clonotype was observed a few times. The chain has TRBV4-3 and TRBJ2-7; TRBD2 matches 7 bases. This CDR3 spans 15 amino acids. Germline CDR1 LGHNA, CDR2 YSLEER. Trimming cost V 2 bases and J 1 base; bases outside gene matches: 5. The CDR3, as DNA: TGCGCCAGCAGCCAATATCGGGGGGTTTCCTACGAGCAGTACTTC. Residues: CASSQYRGVSYEQYF.

The chain carries TRBV5-1 and TRBJ2-1; 10 nucleotides agree with TRBD1. Germline V gene data show CDR1 as SGHRS and CDR2 as YFSETQ. The J segment lost 6 bases and the V segment lost 3 bases, leaving 3 bases of the junction unmatched. This CDR3 is built from 14 residues. CDR3 residues: CASSWGTGANEQFF. The CDR3 coding sequence is TGCGCCAGCAGCTGGGGGACAGGGGCCAATGAGCAGTTCTTC.

This rearrangement joins TRBV6-9 to TRBJ1-2, with 7 bases matching TRBD1. J was trimmed by 4 bases and V by 9 bases; bases with no gene match: 5. Germline-derived CDR1 and CDR2 are MNHGY and SVAAGI. The CDR3 extends over 12 amino acids. The CDR3 sequence is CARTDRVYGYTF. The CDR3 region has the DNA TGTGCCAGGACCGACAGGGTCTATGGCTACACCTTC.

The rearrangement joins TRBV13 to TRBJ2-1; D gene uncertain. Germline assignment: CDR1 PRHDT and CDR2 FYEKMQ (reference sequence). V lost 2 bases and J lost 12, with 8 bases in between. The CDR3 loop spans 11 amino acids. The CDR3 protein is CASSLFTVQFF. The CDR3 DNA reads as TGTGCCAGCAGCTTATTTACCGTGCAGTTCTTC.